These T cell receptor beta chains were read from a single sample in a study of identical twins. TCRdb reanalysed the 5' RACE reads using MiXCR and keeps one entry per CDR3 protein. The repertoire includes 1.5 million to 2 million distinct CDR3 sequences, around 29% of them detected once, and about 0.27% sits in the top ten. The sequencing sample was made of cord blood. The receptor set was obtained from a newborn girl in good health. The CDR3 runs from the conserved cysteine through the conserved F or W. A D gene is named only where the DNA matches it firmly. Only some rows state a clone size, as once, few, many or a class for expanded clones.

abundance	v_gene	j_gene	d_gene	CDR3nt	CDR3aa
.	TRBV20-1	TRBJ1-6	TRBD1	TGCAGTGCTAGAGATCGACAGGGTTTATCACCCCTCCACTTT	CSARDRQGLSPLHF
few	TRBV29-1	TRBJ1-5	.	TGCAGCGTTGGGGGAACCGCTAATCAGCCCCAGCATTTT	CSVGGTANQPQHF
few	TRBV20-1	TRBJ2-7	TRBD2	TGCAGTGCCTTAACTAGCGGGAGAGTCTACGAGCAGTACTTC	CSALTSGRVYEQYF
many	TRBV13	TRBJ2-1	.	TGTGCCAGCAGCTTAGACACCAATGAGCAGTTCTTC	CASSLDTNEQFF
.	TRBV27	TRBJ1-1	.	TGTGCCAGCAGTTTTCGGGCCCTAGGCCGGGCTTTCTTT	CASSFRALGRAFF
.	TRBV10-3	TRBJ2-1	TRBD2	TGTGCTTCAGCTGGCGGGGGGACCCACAATGAGCAGTTCTTC	CASAGGGTHNEQFF
.	TRBV20-1	TRBJ2-3	.	TGCAGTGCTCAATTTCTAGTCTCTAGCACAGATACGCAGTATTTT	CSAQFLVSSTDTQYF
few	TRBV5-5	TRBJ2-1	.	TGTGCCAGCACACCGACAGCCAATGAGCAGTTCTTC	CASTPTANEQFF
few	TRBV27	TRBJ2-2	TRBD1	TGTGCCAGCAGTTGGGGACAGGGGGCCGGGGAGCTGTTTTTT	CASSWGQGAGELFF
once	TRBV6-5	TRBJ2-1	TRBD2	TGTGCCTGCAGTTACGGGACTAGCGGGGACCTTTCCTACAATGAGCAGTTCTTC	CACSYGTSGDLSYNEQFF
few	TRBV20-1	TRBJ2-1	TRBD2	TGCAGTGCTCAGCGGGGGGGCTACAATGAGCAGTTCTTC	CSAQRGGYNEQFF
.	TRBV28	TRBJ2-3	TRBD2	TGTGCCAGCAGTGTGATAGCGGGAGACGATACGCAGTATTTT	CASSVIAGDDTQYF
.	TRBV6-2/TRBV6-3	TRBJ1-2	.	TGTGCCAGCAGTATTTACGGGGACTATGGCTACACCTTC	CASSIYGDYGYTF
few	TRBV20-1	TRBJ2-7	TRBD1	TGCAGTGCTAGAAAGGGGGCCTCCTACGAGCAGTACTTC	CSARKGASYEQYF
many	TRBV29-1	TRBJ2-1	.	TGCAGCGTTGAAGTTGTCAGGGGCAACTTCAATGAGCAGTTCTTC	CSVEVVRGNFNEQFF
few	TRBV5-1	TRBJ1-1	.	TGCGCCAGCAGTCGGGGGAGAGAGGCTGAAGCTTTCTTT	CASSRGREAEAFF
few	TRBV7-2	TRBJ2-1	.	TGTGCCAGCAGCCGCCCCAGGGTAACAAATGAGCAGTTCTTC	CASSRPRVTNEQFF
.	TRBV4-1	TRBJ2-1	.	TGCGCCAGCAGCCAAGATACAAGATCAGCGTTATCCTACAATGAGCAGTTCTTC	CASSQDTRSALSYNEQFF
.	TRBV20-1	TRBJ2-4	.	TGCAGTGCTAGAGACCCTGGGGTTGTAGCCAAAAACATTCAGTACTTC	CSARDPGVVAKNIQYF
.	TRBV29-1	TRBJ1-6	TRBD1	TGCAGCGTCGGGACAGGGACCAATCCACCCCTCCACTTT	CSVGTGTNPPLHF
many	TRBV5-1	TRBJ2-3	.	TGCGCCAGCAGCTTTGGGGCGGGACTGGCAGATACGCAGTATTTT	CASSFGAGLADTQYF
many	TRBV7-2	TRBJ2-3	.	TGTGCCAGCAGTTCCCCTAGCGCAGATACGCAGTATTTT	CASSSPSADTQYF
.	TRBV5-1	TRBJ2-1	TRBD2	TGCGCCAGCAGCCGCACTAGCGGGAGGGCCGATGAGCAGTTCTTC	CASSRTSGRADEQFF
few	TRBV20-1	TRBJ2-7	.	TGCAGCGCACTAGAAGGCTCCTACGAGCAGTACTTC	CSALEGSYEQYF
.	TRBV6-1	TRBJ2-7	.	TGTGCCAGCAGTAGGCCTAGTTCCTCCTACGAGCAGTACTTC	CASSRPSSSYEQYF
.	TRBV29-1	TRBJ2-1	TRBD2	TGCAGCGTTACGGGACTAGCTCCTAGGGATGAGCAGTTCTTC	CSVTGLAPRDEQFF
.	TRBV9	TRBJ1-4	.	TGTGCCAGCAGCTTCCAGACAGACCCGGATGAAAAACTGTTTTTT	CASSFQTDPDEKLFF
few	TRBV4-1	TRBJ2-3	.	TGCGCCAGCAGCCAAGGGCGGGCGCCCGGAGATACGCAGTATTTT	CASSQGRAPGDTQYF
once	TRBV9	TRBJ2-5	TRBD2	TGTGCCAGCAGAGGGACTACCTCGGAGACCCAGTACTTC	CASRGTTSETQYF
few	TRBV10-3	TRBJ2-1	.	TGTGCCATCCGGGACCACCCCTTAAGTGAGCAGTTCTTC	CAIRDHPLSEQFF
.	TRBV27	TRBJ2-1	TRBD2	TGTGCCAGCAGTTTACCCAGACTAGCGGGGAGTTCGCATGAGCAGTTCTTC	CASSLPRLAGSSHEQFF
few	TRBV12-3/TRBV12-4	TRBJ1-2	.	TGTGCCAGCAGCCATACCGGGACCTCTAACTATGGCTACACCTTC	CASSHTGTSNYGYTF
.	TRBV29-1	TRBJ2-2	.	TGCAGCGCTTGGGGGCTACTCACCGGGGAGCTGTTTTTT	CSAWGLLTGELFF
few	TRBV9	TRBJ1-1	.	TGTGCCAGCAGCGTAGGGGCGGGGGGTGAAGCTTTCTTT	CASSVGAGGEAFF
few	TRBV7-9	TRBJ1-6	.	TGTGCCAGCAGCTTAGCGGACTCCTATAATTCACCCCTCCACTTT	CASSLADSYNSPLHF
.	TRBV6-6	TRBJ1-6	.	TGTGCCAGCAGTTCCTACCTACAGGGTTATAATTCACCCCTCCACTTT	CASSSYLQGYNSPLHF
.	TRBV19	TRBJ2-3	TRBD2	TGTGCCAGTAGATCTCCGGGACTAGCGGGATTCACAGATACGCAGTATTTT	CASRSPGLAGFTDTQYF
.	TRBV20-1	TRBJ2-5	.	TGCAGTGCTAGAGATGGGGAGTACCAAGAGACCCAGTACTTC	CSARDGEYQETQYF
.	TRBV11-2	TRBJ2-1	TRBD2	TGTGCCAGCAGCTTAGTCGGCCGGGGGGGCGGCAATGAGCAGTTCTTC	CASSLVGRGGGNEQFF
few	TRBV12-3/TRBV12-4	TRBJ2-1	.	TGTGCCAGCAGCCCTGGATGGGGGGCATACAATGAGCAGTTCTTC	CASSPGWGAYNEQFF
few	TRBV28	TRBJ2-7	TRBD2	TGTGCCAGCAGTCTAGGACAGGGGTTACTAGCGGGAGGCTACGAGCAGTACTTC	CASSLGQGLLAGGYEQYF
.	TRBV6-2/TRBV6-3	TRBJ2-7	.	TGTGCCAGCAGTTACCACTCGACCTACAATGAGCAGTACTTC	CASSYHSTYNEQYF
few	TRBV15	TRBJ2-3	TRBD1	TGTGCCACCAGCCTAAGACAGGGTGGTACAGATACGCAGTATTTT	CATSLRQGGTDTQYF
.	TRBV29-1	TRBJ1-1	.	TGCAGCGTTGGCCGGGGATCGGTTCCGACTGAAGCTTTCTTT	CSVGRGSVPTEAFF
once	TRBV5-1	TRBJ2-7	TRBD2	TGCGCCAGCAGCCTCATAGCGGGAGGGCCCGAGAGTCGCGAGCAGTACTTC	CASSLIAGGPESREQYF
.	TRBV5-1	TRBJ2-1	TRBD2	TGCGCCAGCAGACCTACTAGCGGGGGGGCCTACAATGAGCAGTTCTTC	CASRPTSGGAYNEQFF